This T cell receptor beta chain was recovered during a study of blood T cell repertoires in COVID-19. The wider study: Sites in the United States, Italy and Spain provided acute and convalescent COVID-19 samples. Sample material is recorded as cDNA or gDNA derived from T cells, B-cell-depleted T cells, or PBMCs.

As processed by the authors: Reference gene primer amplification gave estimated nucleated cell counts. The method was immunoSEQ multiplex PCR; TCRdb's version includes in-frame clones alone and lacks a portion of them. The DNA gave D and trimming, while V, J and clone size come from that table. The sample carries around 110,000 clones, about 85% recorded once. Germline V gene lookup returns CDR1 SGDLS and CDR2 YYNGEE. V shed 3 bases and J 2 bases; nucleotides not matched to a gene: 1. The CDR3 spans 14 residues. Sequencing was done on a sample of peripheral blood. This clonotype originated in a man aged 35-49 years with acute or convalescent COVID-19. The chain combines TRBV9 with TRBJ2-2, with 7 bases aligning to TRBD1. CDR3 protein: CASSEGANTGELFF. CDR3 DNA: TGTGCCAGCAGCGAGGGGGCCAACACCGGGGAGCTGTTTTTT.